Below are 19 T cell receptor beta chains sequenced from a single sample in a study of beta chain features in type 1 diabetes. Sequencing targeted expressed TCRB transcripts, as all isolated RNA had been reverse transcribed. The data were produced by immunoSEQ multiplex PCR, yet TCRdb's version contains in-frame clones alone and is incomplete. The data show hundreds of thousands of clones, roughly 30% seen once. The specimen was naive CD4+ T cells from blood. Source of these receptors: a man aged 18 to 29 in good health.

This chain joins TRBV5-4 and TRBJ2-7; 11 bases line up with TRBD2. CDR3 length: 15 residues. Germline lookup yields CDR1 SGHNT and CDR2 YYREEE (reference sequence). J lost 5 bases, V lost 0 bases, and 4 bases had no gene match. CDR3 coding DNA: TGTGCCAGCAGCTTGGGTGGGACTAGCGGCCACGAGCAGTACTTC. Protein: CASSLGGTSGHEQYF.

Worth noting for this clone: Other DNA sequences in the sample encode the same CDR3. As DNA, the CDR3 is TGTGCCAGCAGCCAAGGAAGCACAGATACGCAGTATTTT. Translating gives CASSQGSTDTQYF. The chain links TRBV4-2 to TRBJ2-3; D not resolved. The CDR3 spans 13 residues. In germline, CDR1 is LGHNA, CDR2 YNFKEQ. The V gene lost 1 base and the J gene lost 0 bases, with 2 bases spanning the gap.

This clone has just a few counts. The chain uses TRBV28 and TRBJ2-7; D call uncertain. V dropped 2 bases and J dropped 0 bases, with 8 bases sitting between them. The germline V gene has CDR1 MDHEN and CDR2 SYDVKM. This CDR3 region has 14 residues. The CDR3 protein is CASSLLGPSYEQYF. The CDR3 bases are TGTGCCAGCAGTTTACTGGGTCCCTCCTACGAGCAGTACTTC.

The chain links TRBV29-1 to TRBJ2-7, with TRBD1 matching over 7 bases. J gave up 3 bases and V 5 bases, and 7 bases lay outside the gene matches. This CDR3 spans 13 amino acids. The germline V gene has CDR1 SQVTM and CDR2 ANQGSEA. CDR3: CSVTLRQGYEQYF. The CDR3 DNA reads as TGCAGCGTTACATTGCGACAGGGCTACGAGCAGTACTTC.

The rearrangement links TRBV7-3 to TRBJ2-3; possible D gene TRBD1, 6 bases. Germline-derived CDR1 and CDR2 are SGHTA and FQGTGA. CDR3 length: 14 amino acids. V lost 5 bases to trimming and J lost 6 bases, with 15 bases between them. The CDR3 sequence is CASSRTAWGDTQYF. The CDR3 nucleotides are TGTGCCAGCAGCCGGACAGCCTGGGGTGATACGCAGTATTTT. Full variable domain (outside the CDR3, taken from reference TRBV7-3 and TRBJ2-3): GAGVSQTPSNKVTEKGKYVELRCDPISGHTALYWYRQSLGQGPEFLIYFQGTGAADDSGLPNDRFFAVRPEGSVSTLKIQRTERGDSAVYLCASSRTAWGDTQYFGPGTRLTVL.

This rearrangement joins TRBV5-1 to TRBJ2-1; 10 bases align to TRBD2. Germline values: CDR1 SGHRS, CDR2 YFSETQ. The CDR3 is made up of 16 amino acids. The trim removed 4 bases at V and 7 bases at J, leaving 11 bases unmatched. In DNA form, the CDR3 reads TGCGCCAGCAGCAGGACTAGCGGTCCACTCGTAAATGAGCAGTTCTTC. It yields the protein CASSRTSGPLVNEQFF.

The CDR3 nucleotides are TGTGCCAGCAGCTTAGGGGCCGCGACAGGCTTAAGTGAAGCTTTCTTT. This encodes CASSLGAATGLSEAFF. V is TRBV7-9 and J is TRBJ1-1, with TRBD1 as a possible D gene (6 bases). This CDR3 comprises 16 residues. Germline V gives CDR1 SEHNR, CDR2 FQNEAQ (reference sequence). V lost 1 base, J lost 7 bases, and 19 bases lay in between.

The V call is TRBV7-9, the J call TRBJ2-1; 11 bases map to TRBD2. Germline V gives CDR1 SEHNR, CDR2 FQNEAQ (reference sequence). This CDR3 region has 15 residues. The J segment lost 2 bases and the V segment lost 5 bases, leaving 2 bases of the junction unmatched. The CDR3 region has the DNA TGTGCCAGCAGCGTTAGCGGGAGGGCCTACAATGAGCAGTTCTTC. This translates into CASSVSGRAYNEQFF.

The chain has TRBV5-4 and TRBJ2-7; D gene ambiguous. Germline V gene data show CDR1 as SGHNT and CDR2 as YYREEE (reference sequence). The CDR3 consists of 13 residues. V lost 1 base to trimming and J lost 3 bases, with 8 bases between them. The chain's CDR3 is CASSLSLSYEQYF. The CDR3 DNA reads TGTGCCAGCAGCTTGTCTCTGAGCTACGAGCAGTACTTC.

V gene TRBV23-1 combines with J gene TRBJ2-1; maybe TRBD2 (5 bases). TRBV23-1 is labeled an ORF, and its function is uncertain. Trimming removed 6 bases from V and 5 bases from J, with 17 bases in between. This CDR3 has 15 amino acids. CDR3 protein: CASRPRGYRHNEQFF. The CDR3 DNA sequence: TGCGCCAGCAGACCCCGGGGTTATCGACACAATGAGCAGTTCTTC.

The sample holds a few counts of this clone. The rearrangement joins TRBV7-9 to TRBJ2-7, with D hard to call. Trimming stripped 5 bases from V and 0 bases from J, with 14 bases between. This CDR3 region has 15 residues. The germline CDR1 and CDR2 sequences are SEHNR and FQNEAQ (reference sequence). The chain's CDR3 is CASSGRLLSSYEQYF. The CDR3 DNA sequence: TGTGCCAGCAGCGGGCGGTTGTTAAGCTCCTACGAGCAGTACTTC.

The J gene is TRBJ2-1, the V gene TRBV5-8, with TRBD2 matching over 12 bases. CDR1 and CDR2 from the germline V gene are SGHTS and YDEGEE. Germline trimming cut 1 base from V and 6 bases from J; bases unmatched to any gene: 5. This CDR3 contains 16 residues. This CDR3 is CASSLTPSGRGNEQFF. For the CDR3, the DNA is TGTGCCAGCAGCTTGACCCCTAGCGGGAGGGGCAATGAGCAGTTCTTC.

The V and J genes are TRBV4-1 and TRBJ2-1, with 9 bases that match TRBD1. Trimming cost V 4 bases and J 5 bases; bases outside gene matches: 3. CDR3 length: 14 amino acids. Germline V CDR1 and CDR2: MGHRA, YSYEKL. The CDR3 sequence is CASSPRDRDNEQFF. CDR3 nucleotide sequence: TGCGCCAGCAGCCCTAGGGACAGGGACAATGAGCAGTTCTTC.

The chain uses TRBV30 and TRBJ2-1; TRBD1 might be the D (5 bases). V dropped 6 bases and J dropped 1 base, with 10 bases sitting between them. Germline assignment: CDR1 GTSNPN and CDR2 SVGIG (reference sequence). The CDR3 loop spans 13 amino acids. The CDR3 nucleotides are TGTGCCTGTGTCCAGGGATCCTACAATGAGCAGTTCTTC. Translating gives CACVQGSYNEQFF.

This clone has a handful of counts. The chain combines TRBV5-4 with TRBJ2-5; D is unresolved. V gave up 0 bases and J gave up 1 base, with 4 bases separating them. The CDR3 contains 13 residues. The V gene's germline CDR1 is SGHNT and CDR2 YYREEE (reference sequence). The CDR3 nucleotides read TGTGCCAGCAGCTTGGCCCTCCAAGAGACCCAGTACTTC. Protein product: CASSLALQETQYF.

This clone was found a few times. V usage is TRBV25-1 and J usage is TRBJ1-5; D might be TRBD1 (6 bases). The CDR3 extends over 15 amino acids. From germline, CDR1 is MGHDK and CDR2 SYGVNS. Trimming removed 3 bases at V and 0 bases at J, with 9 bases between. CDR3 region: CASSDAGDSNQPQHF. DNA of the CDR3: TGTGCCAGCAGTGATGCAGGGGATAGCAATCAGCCCCAGCATTTT.

CDR3 sequence (DNA): TGTGCCACCCGGACAGGGGCCTACAATGAGCAGTTCTTC. It yields the protein CATRTGAYNEQFF. This chain uses TRBV10-3 with TRBJ2-1; 9 nucleotides align to TRBD1. The ends lost 10 bases at V and 2 bases at J; junction bases unmatched: 3. Germline CDR1 and CDR2: ENHRY and SYGVKD. CDR3 length equals 13 residues.

The chain employs TRBV29-1 and TRBJ2-7; 10 bases are a match to TRBD2. V lost 5 bases, J lost 6 bases, and 4 bases stayed unmatched. This CDR3 comprises 12 residues. Germline assignment: CDR1 SQVTM and CDR2 ANQGSEA. DNA for the CDR3: TGCAGCGTTATAGCGGGAGGTCTCGAGCAGTACTTC. This encodes CSVIAGGLEQYF.

V gene TRBV29-1 combines with J gene TRBJ2-3, with D possibly matching TRBD1 (6 bases). CDR3 length: 12 residues. V lost 2 bases to trimming and J lost 9 bases, with 12 bases between them. Germline assignment: CDR1 SQVTM and CDR2 ANQGSEA. The CDR3 here is CSVEPTRGTQYF. DNA for the CDR3: TGCAGCGTTGAACCCACGAGGGGGACGCAGTATTTT.